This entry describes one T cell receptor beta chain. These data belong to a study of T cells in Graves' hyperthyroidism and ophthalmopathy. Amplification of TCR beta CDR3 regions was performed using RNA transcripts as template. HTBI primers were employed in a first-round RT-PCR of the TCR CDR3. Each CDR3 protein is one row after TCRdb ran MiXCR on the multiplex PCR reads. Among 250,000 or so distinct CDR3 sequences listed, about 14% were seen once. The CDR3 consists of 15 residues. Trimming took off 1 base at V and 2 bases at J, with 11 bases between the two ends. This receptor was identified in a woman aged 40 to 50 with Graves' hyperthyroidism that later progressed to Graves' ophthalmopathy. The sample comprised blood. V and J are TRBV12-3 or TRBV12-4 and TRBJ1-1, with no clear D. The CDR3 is CASSLGQAYNTEAFF. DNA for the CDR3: TGTGCCAGCAGTTTAGGCCAGGCCTACAACACTGAAGCTTTCTTT.